Here is one T cell receptor beta chain with its context. Its antigen remains unknown. This entry comes from a study of lymphopenia after photon versus proton radiotherapy. Study observations and caveats: After the lymphocyte nadir, photon-treated repertoires showed oligoclonal expansion, especially of CD8+ Temra cells. In patients who died, overall survival fell as post-nadir TCR diversity dropped more. Survival link was tested only in deceased patients; proton benefit remains a possibility. Photon-treated patients lost naive T cells and TCR diversity; proton-treated stayed stable.

TCRdb's table, derived via immunoSEQ multiplex PCR, lists solely in-frame clones and lacks some. The sample includes over 25,000 clones, 85% to 90% of them seen just once. Per germline, CDR1 SGHNT and CDR2 YENEEA. With V trimmed by 5 bases and J by 5 bases, 5 bases remained unmatched. This CDR3 has 14 amino acids. This receptor was taken from a woman between 45 and 65 years old with pancreatic cancer. The source material was peripheral blood, sampled from a patient treated with photon-based radiotherapy. This chain joins TRBV11-3 and TRBJ2-2; 7 nucleotides line up with TRBD1. CDR3 in amino acids: CASSAPTGTGELFF. CDR3 bases: TGTGCCAGCAGCGCCCCGACAGGGACCGGGGAGCTGTTTTTT.